These 16 T cell receptor beta chains were all obtained from the same sample, sequenced in a study of early T cells in non-severe SARS-CoV-2 infection (dated by TCRdb to the early 2020s). The library relied on 5' RACE. TCRdb records NextSeq 500 as the sequencer. The raw public reads went through TCRdb reprocessing: fastp at Q25, MiXCR clone calling, in-frame beta chains kept. For every CDR3 protein sequence, its rows merge into one entry that carries the most common genes and DNA. The sample yields 55,000 to 65,000 distinct CDR3 sequences; about 9.8% were counted once. The ten most abundant clones make up approximately 15% of the sample. The sample consisted of whole blood. These receptors all stem from an adult who was a healthcare worker with PCR-confirmed SARS-CoV-2 infection or an uninfected control (not recorded which).

The chain uses TRBV7-2 and TRBJ2-1; 8 bases map to TRBD1. Germline lookup yields CDR1 SGHTA and CDR2 FQGNSA. After removal of 4 bases from V and 8 bases from J, the junction contained 4 bases not matched to a gene. This CDR3 region has 13 residues. The CDR3 spells CASSSRQGYEQFF. The CDR3 region has the DNA TGTGCCAGCAGCTCTCGACAGGGGTATGAGCAGTTCTTC.

This clonotype has just a few counts. Compared with germline, one end of the junction differs, possibly owing to a read error. The chain has TRBV24-1 and TRBJ1-3; 11 bases line up with TRBD1. Germline CDR1 reads KGHDR; CDR2 reads SFDVKD. This CDR3 is 16 amino acids long. The CDR3 DNA follows: TGTGCCACTGGACAGGGGGCAACGCCTTCTGAAAACACCATATATTTT. Its translation: CATGQGATPSENTIYF.

This clonotype was recorded many times. This chain uses TRBV7-2 with TRBJ2-7; D is unclear. V shed 5 bases and J shed 6 bases, with 11 bases lying between them. Germline assignment: CDR1 SGHTA and CDR2 FQGNSA. CDR3 size: 12 residues. In nucleotides, the CDR3 is TGTGCCAGCAGCCCGACTTTGGGCGAGCAGTACTTC. It codes for CASSPTLGEQYF.

This rearrangement joins TRBV28 to TRBJ2-4, with D possibly being TRBD2 (5 bases). Trimming left V 6 bases short and J 7 bases short, with 10 bases between. The length of the CDR3 is 12 residues. Germline values: CDR1 MDHEN, CDR2 SYDVKM. The CDR3: CASSSPGNIQYF. DNA of the CDR3: TGTGCCAGCAGCTCTCCGGGGAACATTCAGTACTTC.

This clonotype has ten or more counts. V and J are TRBV11-2 and TRBJ2-1; the D gene could be TRBD1 or TRBD2 (6 bases each). Trimming cost V 7 bases and J 9 bases, with 19 bases left between them. Per germline, CDR1 SGHAT and CDR2 FQNNGV. The CDR3 contains 14 residues. CDR3 sequence reads: CASTDPGATVEQFF. The CDR3, as DNA: TGTGCCAGCACCGATCCGGGGGCGACGGTTGAGCAGTTCTTC.

The V and J genes are TRBV7-2 and TRBJ2-4; 8 nucleotides line up with TRBD1. The V gene end was trimmed by 5 bases and the J gene end by 8 bases; junction bases not matched to a gene: 11. This CDR3 has 15 residues. Germline CDR1 is SGHTA and CDR2 is FQGNSA. CDR3 coding DNA: TGTGCCAGCAGCCCATGGGACAGGAGGGAGGACATTCAGTACTTC. Its protein is CASSPWDRREDIQYF. The full variable domain, its missing parts supplied by reference TRBV7-2 and TRBJ2-4, is GAGVSQSPSNKVTEKGKDVELRCDPISGHTALYWYRQSLGQGLEFLIYFQGNSAPDKSGLPSDRFSAERTGGSVSTLTIQRTQQEDSAVYLCASSPWDRREDIQYFGAGTRLSVL.

In this sample, this clonotype turned up a few times. The chain uses TRBV28 and TRBJ1-2, with 12 bases fitting TRBD1. V lost 5 bases and J lost 8; bases outside the gene matches: 6. CDR1 and CDR2 (germline): MDHEN, SYDVKM. The CDR3 is 14 residues long. CDR3 nucleotide sequence: TGTGCCAGCAGTGGGACAGGGGGCGGCGGAGGCTACACCTTC. Residues: CASSGTGGGGGYTF.

The table lists this clonotype with a few counts. CDR3 sequence (DNA): TGTGCCAGTAGTATAGTGGGATCGGTCTCGAACATTCAGTACTTC. This gives the protein CASSIVGSVSNIQYF. The chain combines TRBV19 with TRBJ2-4; D uncertain. This CDR3 contains 15 residues. V lost 1 base to trimming and J lost 7 bases, with 14 bases between them. Germline V gene data show CDR1 as LNHDA and CDR2 as SQIVND (reference sequence).

In this sample, this clonotype turned up many times. The chain employs TRBV7-2 and TRBJ1-1; maybe TRBD1 (5 bases). V lost 4 bases and J lost 3, with 9 bases in between. Germline values: CDR1 SGHTA, CDR2 FQGNSA. The CDR3 is 13 residues long. The CDR3 DNA is TGTGCCAGCAGCTCCCGGGGGTACACTGAAGCTTTCTTT. Its translation is CASSSRGYTEAFF. Variable domain in full (rest from reference TRBV7-2 and TRBJ1-1): GAGVSQSPSNKVTEKGKDVELRCDPISGHTALYWYRQSLGQGLEFLIYFQGNSAPDKSGLPSDRFSAERTGGSVSTLTIQRTQQEDSAVYLCASSSRGYTEAFFGQGTRLTVV.

This clonotype was counted many times. The V call is TRBV4-2, the J call TRBJ2-7; a possible D gene is TRBD2 (6 bases). Germline CDR1 LGHNA, CDR2 YNFKEQ. This CDR3 has 17 amino acids. Trimming removed 0 bases from V and 0 bases from J, with 15 bases in between. The chain's CDR3 is CASSQESSAGSSYEQYF. In nucleotides, the CDR3 is TGTGCCAGCAGCCAAGAAAGTTCGGCGGGGAGCTCCTACGAGCAGTACTTC.

The chain uses TRBV29-1 and TRBJ1-1; 11 nucleotides match TRBD1. The germline gives CDR1 SQVTM, CDR2 ANQGSEA. Trimming at V came to 7 bases and at J to 6 bases, leaving 10 bases not matched to a gene. This CDR3 has 14 residues. CDR3 DNA sequence: TGCAGCGCTAAATCGGACAGGGGGCTGTCTGAAGCTTTCTTT. Its translation: CSAKSDRGLSEAFF. The variable domain in full, completed from reference TRBV29-1 and TRBJ1-1, reads SAVISQKPSRDICQRGTSLTIQCQVDSQVTMMFWYRQQPGQSLTLIATANQGSEATYESGFVIDKFPISRPNLTFSTLTVSNMSPEDSSIYLCSAKSDRGLSEAFFGQGTRLTVV.

At least ten counts were recorded for this clonotype. The rearrangement links TRBV20-1 to TRBJ2-7; TRBD1 matches at 9 bases. Looked up from germline, CDR1 is DFQATT and CDR2 is SNEGSKA (reference sequence). The CDR3 extends over 13 amino acids. V was pared by 3 bases and J by 4 bases, with 4 bases of the junction left unmatched. CDR3 nucleotides: TGCAGTGCTAGTAGTGGACAGGGGTACGAGCAGTACTTC. It yields the protein CSASSGQGYEQYF.

This clonotype has at least ten counts. The rearrangement uses TRBV3-1 and TRBJ2-7, with a possible D match to TRBD1 (6 bases). CDR1 LGHDT and CDR2 YNNKEL come from the germline V gene (reference sequence). Deletions cut 5 bases from V and 0 bases from J, with 14 bases between. CDR3 length: 15 amino acids. The CDR3 DNA sequence: TGTGCCAGCAGCGAAGGACAGTTGAGCTCCTACGAGCAGTACTTC. Protein product: CASSEGQLSSYEQYF.

This clonotype came up many times. This chain uses TRBV7-3 with TRBJ2-3; D remains unclear. V lost 5 bases and J lost 3, with 9 bases in between. CDR1 and CDR2 (germline): SGHTA, FQGTGA. The CDR3 contains 13 residues. CDR3 nucleotides: TGTGCCAGCAGCCCAGCCGGAACAGATACGCAGTATTTT. This gives the protein CASSPAGTDTQYF. The whole variable domain, remainder taken from reference TRBV7-3 and TRBJ2-3, is GAGVSQTPSNKVTEKGKYVELRCDPISGHTALYWYRQSLGQGPEFLIYFQGTGAADDSGLPNDRFFAVRPEGSVSTLKIQRTERGDSAVYLCASSPAGTDTQYFGPGTRLTVL.

This clonotype was found a few times. The J gene is TRBJ2-3, the V gene TRBV24-1, with 7 bases fitting TRBD2. Per germline, CDR1 KGHDR and CDR2 SFDVKD. J was trimmed by 2 bases and V by 2 bases; bases with no gene match: 6. There are 16 residues in the CDR3. The CDR3 nucleotides are TGTGCCACCAGTGATTCGACTAGCAGGCTCACAGATACGCAGTATTTT. Translated, it gives CATSDSTSRLTDTQYF.

This rearrangement joins TRBV20-1 to TRBJ2-5, with D uncertain. The V end lost 6 bases, the J end lost 7 bases, and 12 bases lay between the germline ends. This CDR3 contains 11 residues. Germline V gene data show CDR1 as DFQATT and CDR2 as SNEGSKA (reference sequence). For the CDR3, the DNA is TGCAGTGCCAGGAAGGGCGGGACCCAGTACTTC. It specifies CSARKGGTQYF.